This T cell receptor (beta chain) was recorded in a study of beta chain features in type 1 diabetes. Study-level points and caveats: Healthy donors had naive, central memory and Treg TCRB repertoires that appeared less similar than those seen among patients. Over-representation of high TCR-expressing cells was a possible consequence of cDNA sequencing. There was a moderate but significant shortening of TCRB CDR3s in all four CD4+ subsets of Type 1 diabetes patients.

This clone was seen only a few times. The antigen is undetermined. TCRB transcripts that were expressed got sequenced, as all of the isolated RNA had been reverse transcribed. TCRdb keeps only in-frame clones here, not all; method: immunoSEQ multiplex PCR. The sample records around 300,000 clones, 14% being singletons. Trimming took off 4 bases at V and 8 bases at J, with 18 bases between the two ends. Germline CDR1 and CDR2: SGHNT and YYREEE (reference sequence). The CDR3 is 15 residues long. Naive, central memory, regulatory and stem cell-like memory cells within the CD4+ compartment were sorted using CD45RO/CCR7/CD25/CD127/CD95/CD27.

V usage is TRBV5-4 and J usage is TRBJ1-4, with D tentatively TRBD1 (5 bases). Sequences were obtained from central memory CD4+ T cells from blood. The TCR originated in a young man in good health. CDR3 nucleotides: TGTGCCAGCAGCAGCGGACATTTAAGGGAGGAAAAACTGTTTTTT. This gives the protein CASSSGHLREEKLFF.